Presented here are 17 T cell receptor beta chains from one specimen sequenced in a study of shared clonotypes between healthy human individuals. Sequencing used immunoSEQ multiplex PCR; TCRdb keeps in-frame clones, though not all of them. This sample carries some 2 million clones, roughly 95% of them seen once, and the ten largest clones take approximately 0.13%. Sequencing was carried out using naive CD4+ T cells sorted from blood. This sample's subset: CD45RA+ positively selected. The source of these receptors is a man between 18 and 29 years old in good health.

The chain employs TRBV5-6 and TRBJ2-6; 8 positions match TRBD1. With 1 base clipped from V and 0 bases from J, the junction kept 6 bases outside the gene matches. This CDR3 comprises 18 residues. Germline V CDR1 and CDR2: SGHDT, YYEEEE. CDR3 DNA sequence: TGTGCCAGCAGCTTGATGGGACAGGCGTACTCTGGGGCCAACGTCCTGACTTTC. Translated: CASSLMGQAYSGANVLTF.

In the case of this clone: A much larger clone lies a single base off, so this may be a read error. The rearrangement uses TRBV5-1 and TRBJ2-7; D is unclear. The V gene lost 3 bases and the J gene lost 2 bases, with 9 bases spanning the gap. The CDR3 is 13 residues long. The germline CDR1 and CDR2 sequences are SGHRS and YFSETQ. This CDR3 reads CASSWRSPYEQYF. In DNA, the CDR3 is TGCGCCAGCAGCTGGAGAAGTCCCTACGAGCAGTACTTC.

This clone has a single count. The V call is TRBV15, the J call TRBJ2-7; TRBD1 matches at 11 bases. Per the germline V gene, CDR1 is LNHNV and CDR2 is YYDKDF (reference sequence). CDR3 length: 13 amino acids. V shed 5 bases and J 6 bases; nucleotides not matched to a gene: 3. The CDR3 is CATSRDRGSEQYF. The CDR3 DNA follows: TGTGCCACCAGCCGGGACAGGGGGTCCGAGCAGTACTTC.

The chain carries TRBV18 and TRBJ1-5; 10 bases line up with TRBD1. This CDR3 region has 15 residues. Trimming at V came to 6 bases and at J to 7 bases, leaving 9 bases not matched to a gene. Germline CDR1 reads KGHSH; CDR2 reads LQKENI. CDR3 nucleotides: TGTGCCAGCTCTCGCGACAGGGGGCAAGGGCAGCCCCAGCATTTT. Residues: CASSRDRGQGQPQHF.

The chain employs TRBV6-6 and TRBJ1-2; a possible D gene is TRBD1 (6 bases). The length of the CDR3 is 14 residues. V was pared by 2 bases and J by 8 bases, with 15 bases between. Looked up from germline, CDR1 is MNHNY and CDR2 is SVGAGI (reference sequence). The CDR3 DNA is TGTGCCAGCAGTTACGTGACAGGCCCCGAGGGCTACACCTTC. It translates to CASSYVTGPEGYTF.

The J gene is TRBJ2-5, the V gene TRBV10-2; no definite D call. This CDR3 spans 13 amino acids. The V end lost 7 bases, the J end lost 5 bases, and 14 bases lay between the germline ends. CDR1 and CDR2 from the germline V gene are WSHSY and SAAADI. The CDR3 sequence: CASTSQVGETQYF. The CDR3 nucleotides are TGCGCCAGCACCTCCCAGGTGGGGGAGACCCAGTACTTC.

The rearrangement links TRBV28 to TRBJ2-7; no clear D. With 5 bases removed from V and 3 bases from J, the gap between germline ends came to 17 bases. Germline V gene data show CDR1 as MDHEN and CDR2 as SYDVKM. The CDR3 totals 15 residues. CDR3 bases: TGTGCCAGCAGTCCGCGGACCCCCTCTTACTACGAGCAGTACTTC. Its protein product is CASSPRTPSYYEQYF.

The rearrangement joins TRBV30 to TRBJ2-1, with 8 bases that match TRBD2. Losses at the gene ends were 6 bases for V and 6 bases for J; bases not matched to a gene: 25. The CDR3 extends over 19 amino acids. The germline gives CDR1 GTSNPN, CDR2 SVGIG (reference sequence). The DNA for the CDR3 is TGTGCCTGCACGAGTATCCGGGGGGGGTGGACCCCGCGAGTCAATGAGCAGTTCTTC. Translation: CACTSIRGGWTPRVNEQFF.

The V gene is TRBV27, the J gene TRBJ1-6; 9 bases are a match to TRBD1. In germline, CDR1 is MNHEY, CDR2 SMNVEV (reference sequence). J was trimmed by 14 bases and V by 3 bases; bases with no gene match: 11. This CDR3 region has 15 residues. In DNA form, the CDR3 reads TGTGCCAGCAGTTTTTTAGGGACAGGGAATAAAGCCCTCCACTTT. Amino acid sequence: CASSFLGTGNKALHF.

J is TRBJ1-6 and V is TRBV19; the D gene is possibly TRBD1 (5 bases). This CDR3 contains 14 residues. Trimming pared 3 bases from V and 6 bases from J, leaving 9 bases between. Germline V lookup: CDR1 LNHDA, CDR2 SQIVND (reference sequence). The CDR3 here is CASSMGPFNSPLHF. The CDR3 nucleotides read TGTGCCAGTAGTATGGGACCGTTTAATTCACCCCTCCACTTT.

The chain has TRBV12-5 and TRBJ2-7; no definite D call. CDR1 and CDR2 from the germline V gene are LGHNT and FRNRAP. The V end lost 5 bases, the J end lost 6 bases, and 11 bases lay between the germline ends. The CDR3 has 12 amino acids. CDR3 in DNA: TGTGCTAGTGGTCTGCAGGATTTCGAGCAGTACTTC. Translation: CASGLQDFEQYF.

In regard to this clone: Germline and junction disagree at one end, which may indicate a read error. The V gene is TRBV6-6, the J gene TRBJ1-1, with a tentative D call TRBD1 (5 bases). CDR3 length: 11 residues. CDR1 is MNHNY, CDR2 SVGAGI, per germline (reference sequence). The CDR3 bases are TGTGCCAGCAGTTTAAACCGGGACCGCTACTTT. The encoded protein is CASSLNRDRYF.

The rearrangement uses TRBV6-5 and TRBJ2-3; D remains ambiguous. Per the germline V gene, CDR1 is MNHEY and CDR2 is SVGAGI. The CDR3 is 16 amino acids. The V end lost 4 bases, the J end lost 4 bases, and 18 bases lay between the germline ends. Here the CDR3 DNA reads TGTGCCAGCAGTTCCCTCCGGGCAAAGTCCCCAGATACGCAGTATTTT. Protein product: CASSSLRAKSPDTQYF.

The chain uses TRBV2 and TRBJ2-1, with a weak D call TRBD1 (5 bases). The CDR3 sequence is 13 residues long. CDR1 is SNHLY, CDR2 FYNNEI, per germline. V shed 5 bases and J shed 9 bases, with 14 bases lying between them. CDR3 sequence (DNA): TGTGCCAGCAGTTTTCAGGGTAGTGGTGAGCAGTTCTTC. Amino acids: CASSFQGSGEQFF. Using reference TRBV2 and TRBJ2-1 for the parts outside the CDR3, the full variable domain is EPEVTQTPSHQVTQMGQEVILRCVPISNHLYFYWYRQILGQKVEFLVSFYNNEISEKSEIFDDQFSVERPDGSNFTLKIRSTKLEDSAMYFCASSFQGSGEQFFGPGTRLTVL.

This chain joins TRBV29-1 and TRBJ2-5, with D hard to call. Germline CDR1 reads SQVTM; CDR2 reads ANQGSEA. Trimming left V 0 bases short and J 4 bases short, with 12 bases between. The CDR3 contains 14 residues. The CDR3 loop reads CSVEDSALGETQYF. In DNA form, the CDR3 reads TGCAGCGTTGAAGATTCGGCATTAGGAGAGACCCAGTACTTC.

The chain links TRBV9 to TRBJ1-1; D remains unclear. Germline CDR1 is SGDLS and CDR2 is YYNGEE. V lost 3 bases to trimming and J lost 4 bases, with 16 bases between them. This CDR3 has 15 residues. The CDR3 loop is CASSAEGAIATEAFF. For the CDR3, the DNA is TGTGCCAGCAGCGCGGAGGGAGCAATAGCCACTGAAGCTTTCTTT.

The chain is built from TRBV5-6 and TRBJ2-4, with TRBD1 as a possible D gene (6 bases). This CDR3 has 17 residues. The germline V and J ends were trimmed by 4 bases and 9 bases, with 26 bases remaining between them. Germline V lookup: CDR1 SGHDT, CDR2 YYEEEE. The CDR3, as DNA: TGTGCCAGCAGCCCTCGGACAGTTTCACGAGCGCAAAGCATTCAGTACTTC. Amino acid sequence: CASSPRTVSRAQSIQYF.